The clone carrying this T cell receptor (beta chain) occurred many times. Via MiXCR, TCRdb re-called the 5' RACE reads, giving one row per CDR3 protein. This sample has 40,000 to 45,000 distinct CDR3 sequences, with over 9.5% found just once. The source of the sample is a study of neurological immune-mediated disorders. The CDR3 is made up of 14 amino acids. Per the germline V gene, CDR1 is SGHTA and CDR2 is FQGTGA. V was clipped by 2 bases and J by 4 bases, with 8 bases between them. The source of this sequence is a female donor in good health. The genes are TRBV7-3 and TRBJ2-2; weak D call: TRBD2 (6 bases). The sample consisted of PBMCs. The CDR3 spells CASSLFGGTGELFF. The CDR3 region has the DNA TGTGCCAGCAGCTTATTCGGGGGCACCGGGGAGCTGTTTTTT.